This TCR beta chain is drawn from a study of cytomegalovirus exposure and HLA in healthy donors. The CDR3 totals 12 residues. Germline V gene data show CDR1 as SGHVS and CDR2 as FNYEAQ. The ends were cut back, 1 base at V and 5 bases at J, with 3 bases in the middle. A multiplex PCR was run with 60 Vbeta primers and 13 Jbeta primers. Sequenced by immunoSEQ multiplex PCR; TCRdb stores in-frame clones only, minus some. This table has 150,000 to 250,000 clones, around 79% appearing once. In its sample, this clone was seen once. This receptor was identified in a girl aged 5 to 17 in good health and CMV-seropositive. The chain combines TRBV7-6 with TRBJ2-1; D call uncertain. The sequencing sample was made of PBMCs. The CDR3 coding sequence is TGTGCCAGCAGCTTAGTTAACAATGAGCAGTTCTTC. Residues: CASSLVNNEQFF. Based on the CDR3 plus reference TRBV7-6 and TRBJ2-1, the full variable domain is GAGVSQSPRYKVTKRGQDVALRCDPISGHVSLYWYRQALGQGPEFLTYFNYEAQQDKSGLPNDRFSAERPEGSISTLTIQRTEQRDSAMYRCASSLVNNEQFFGPGTRLTVL.